The 32 T cell receptor beta chains listed next were all sequenced from one sample in a study of CD8 T cells in Susac syndrome. RNA was extracted with the RNeasy kit, and a quantity of roughly 0.45 to 1 ug was reverse transcribed using random hexamers. MiXCR, run by TCRdb on the immunoSEQ multiplex PCR reads, gives a single entry per CDR3 protein. The profile shows 120,000 or so distinct CDR3 sequences, about 94% of them singletons. The specimen was CD4+ T cells from PBMCs. The receptors stem from a human donor with multiple sclerosis.

This rearrangement joins TRBV19 to TRBJ2-7, with 8 bases fitting TRBD2. Germline assignment: CDR1 LNHDA and CDR2 SQIVND (reference sequence). V lost 4 bases and J lost 0; bases outside the gene matches: 17. There are 19 residues in the CDR3. CDR3 in amino acids: CASSTVPLASGHFSYEQYF. DNA of the CDR3: TGTGCCAGTAGTACCGTACCTCTAGCTAGCGGGCACTTCTCCTACGAGCAGTACTTC. Supplemented by reference TRBV19 and TRBJ2-7, the full variable domain reads DGGITQSPKYLFRKEGQNVTLSCEQNLNHDAMYWYRQDPGQGLRLIYYSQIVNDFQKGDIAEGYSVSREKKESFPLTVTSAQKNPTAFYLCASSTVPLASGHFSYEQYFGPGTRLTVT.

The chain has TRBV6-2 or TRBV6-3 and TRBJ2-5, with D perhaps TRBD2 (6 bases). Germline V gene lookup returns CDR1 MNHEY and CDR2 SVGEGT. The germline V and J ends were trimmed by 4 bases and 3 bases, with 21 bases remaining between them. CDR3 length equals 17 residues. The CDR3 loop is CASSFHLSGTVEETQYF. CDR3 sequence (DNA): TGTGCCAGCAGTTTTCACTTATCCGGGACTGTAGAAGAGACCCAGTACTTC.

The V and J genes are TRBV20-1 and TRBJ2-1; 10 bases agree with TRBD1. J was trimmed by 5 bases and V by 6 bases; bases with no gene match: 4. CDR1 is DFQATT and CDR2 is SNEGSKA in the germline V gene (reference sequence). This CDR3 region has 13 residues. The CDR3 DNA follows: TGCAGTGCAGGAGGGACAGGGGACAATGAGCAGTTCTTC. It yields the protein CSAGGTGDNEQFF.

The rearrangement uses TRBV5-1 and TRBJ1-1; TRBD1 might be the D (5 bases). CDR3 size: 13 residues. V dropped 0 bases and J dropped 7 bases, with 10 bases sitting between them. Germline-derived CDR1 and CDR2 are SGHRS and YFSETQ. The CDR3 protein is CASSLGGQGEAFF. The CDR3 DNA reads TGCGCCAGCAGCTTGGGCGGGCAGGGTGAAGCTTTCTTT.

The rearrangement uses TRBV2 and TRBJ2-1, with 7 bases aligning to TRBD1. This CDR3 comprises 14 residues. Trimming removed 6 bases from V and 0 bases from J; junction bases left unmatched: 2. The germline CDR1 and CDR2 sequences are SNHLY and FYNNEI. CDR3 nucleotide sequence: TGTGCCAGCAGGACAGGGAACTCCTACAATGAGCAGTTCTTC. Protein product: CASRTGNSYNEQFF.

CDR3 sequence reads: CASSSGAGTDTQYF. In DNA, the CDR3 is TGTGCCAGCAGTAGCGGGGCGGGCACAGATACGCAGTATTTT. V and J are TRBV6-5 and TRBJ2-3; TRBD2 matches at 7 bases. The V gene end was trimmed by 5 bases and the J gene end by 1 base; junction bases not matched to a gene: 3. The CDR3 length is 14 residues. The V gene's germline CDR1 is MNHEY and CDR2 SVGAGI.

About this clonotype itself: Germline and junction disagree at one end, which may indicate a read error. The J gene is TRBJ1-2, the V gene TRBV29-1; 9 bases align to TRBD1. The length of the CDR3 is 16 residues. The germline V gene has CDR1 SQVTM and CDR2 ANQGSEA. The DNA for the CDR3 is TGCAGCGTAGAAGGGGACAGGGTAAGACAGCACTATGGCTACACCTTC. Residues: CSVEGDRVRQHYGYTF.

The chain employs TRBV4-3 and TRBJ2-7; the match to TRBD1 covers 7 bases. The CDR3 covers 16 residues. Germline CDR1 reads LGHNA; CDR2 reads YSLEER. The V segment lost 1 base and the J segment 2 bases; nucleotides outside the gene matches: 8. DNA for the CDR3: TGCGCCAGCAGCCAAGGGACAGGCACAGGAGCCTACGAGCAGTACTTC. Its protein product is CASSQGTGTGAYEQYF.

This chain uses TRBV3-1 with TRBJ1-6; D gene unclear. The CDR3 loop spans 16 amino acids. V lost 1 base and J lost 10, with 17 bases in between. Germline CDR1 and CDR2: LGHDT and YNNKEL (reference sequence). The CDR3 reads CASSQVPAPQTSPLHF. CDR3 DNA sequence: TGTGCCAGCAGCCAAGTCCCAGCCCCACAGACCTCACCCCTCCACTTT.

The DNA for the CDR3 is TGCGCCAGCAGCCAAGGGGCATCAGGAAACACCATATATTTT. Translated: CASSQGASGNTIYF. The chain couples TRBV4-3 to TRBJ1-3; D gene ambiguous. Looked up from germline, CDR1 is LGHNA and CDR2 is YSLEER. The CDR3 totals 14 residues. Trimming stripped 1 base from V and 4 bases from J, with 8 bases between.

The chain employs TRBV9 and TRBJ2-2, with 7 bases that match TRBD1. The CDR3 is 15 residues long. Per the germline V gene, CDR1 is SGDLS and CDR2 is YYNGEE. Trimming at V came to 0 bases and at J to 5 bases, leaving 4 bases not matched to a gene. The CDR3 DNA sequence: TGTGCCAGCAGCGTAGAGGGACAGAGGACCGGGGAGCTGTTTTTT. It yields the protein CASSVEGQRTGELFF.

The gene calls are TRBV29-1 and TRBJ2-3; unclear D gene. The length of the CDR3 is 12 residues. Trimming left V 3 bases short and J 6 bases short, with 10 bases between. The V gene's germline CDR1 is SQVTM and CDR2 ANQGSEA. CDR3: CSVDKGQDTQYF. The CDR3 nucleotides are TGCAGCGTTGACAAAGGGCAGGATACGCAGTATTTT.

The chain recombines TRBV9 with TRBJ1-6; the D is unclear. The CDR3 extends over 14 amino acids. Germline lookup yields CDR1 SGDLS and CDR2 YYNGEE. Trimming stripped 4 bases from V and 4 bases from J, with 9 bases between. The CDR3 nucleotides read TGTGCCAGCAGCTCGACTCCTTATAATTCACCCCTCCACTTT. Amino acid sequence: CASSSTPYNSPLHF. The variable domain in full, with the rest retrieved from reference TRBV9 and TRBJ1-6, is DSGVTQTPKHLITATGQRVTLRCSPRSGDLSVYWYQQSLDQGLQFLIQYYNGEERAKGNILERFSAQQFPDLHSELNLSSLELGDSALYFCASSSTPYNSPLHFGNGTRLTVT.

This rearrangement joins TRBV20-1 to TRBJ2-7; tentatively, D is TRBD1 or TRBD2 (5 bases each). The CDR3 is 18 residues long. The V end lost 3 bases, the J end lost 0 bases, and 24 bases lay between the germline ends. Germline V CDR1 and CDR2: DFQATT, SNEGSKA (reference sequence). The CDR3 DNA is TGCAGTGCTAGCCCTGCCGGGACGGATGGATGGTACTCCTACGAGCAGTACTTC. The encoded protein is CSASPAGTDGWYSYEQYF.

The chain joins TRBV29-1 to TRBJ1-1; tentative D call: TRBD1 (5 bases). V was trimmed by 4 bases and J by 5 bases, leaving 11 bases between them. From germline, CDR1 is SQVTM and CDR2 ANQGSEA. This CDR3 region has 12 residues. The CDR3 here is CSVAQGETEAFF. CDR3 DNA: TGCAGCGTTGCCCAGGGTGAGACTGAAGCTTTCTTT.

The CDR3: CASSQEILNTEAFF. The CDR3, as DNA: TGCGCCAGCAGCCAAGAAATCTTGAACACTGAAGCTTTCTTT. The chain links TRBV4-1 to TRBJ1-1; no clear D. Germline values: CDR1 MGHRA, CDR2 YSYEKL. The length of the CDR3 is 14 residues. V lost 0 bases and J 0 bases, leaving 5 bases between the germline ends.

The chain couples TRBV20-1 to TRBJ2-7, with D possibly TRBD1 on 6 matching bases. The V and J ends lost 3 bases and 7 bases respectively, with 28 bases between them. The CDR3 loop spans 17 amino acids. Germline V gives CDR1 DFQATT, CDR2 SNEGSKA (reference sequence). The CDR3 DNA is TGCAGTGCTAGGAGCGCCCATTCATGGGGCAGGGGAGATGAGCAGTACTTC. Its translation is CSARSAHSWGRGDEQYF.

The chain has TRBV6-5 and TRBJ1-1, with 8 bases aligning to TRBD1. Germline CDR1 and CDR2: MNHEY and SVGAGI. Losses at the gene ends were 7 bases for V and 5 bases for J; bases not matched to a gene: 9. This CDR3 is built from 14 residues. This CDR3 reads CASTGTGGRTEAFF. The CDR3 nucleotides read TGTGCCAGCACCGGTACAGGGGGAAGAACTGAAGCTTTCTTT.

The chain couples TRBV20-1 to TRBJ1-1; TRBD1 matches 9 bases. The CDR3 spans 16 residues. Unmatched junction bases numbered 18, after V lost 5 bases and J lost 8 bases. CDR1 is DFQATT, CDR2 SNEGSKA, per germline (reference sequence). CDR3 protein: CSAVQPTPGTGREAFF. In DNA, the CDR3 is TGCAGTGCTGTCCAGCCAACCCCCGGGACAGGGAGGGAAGCTTTCTTT.

Written as DNA, the CDR3 is TGCAGTGCTAGAGATTTGGGGAACACTGAAGCTTTCTTT. Translated: CSARDLGNTEAFF. The genes are TRBV20-1 and TRBJ1-1; D unresolved. The CDR3 is 13 amino acids. The V end lost 0 bases, the J end lost 1 base, and 6 bases lay between the germline ends. The germline gives CDR1 DFQATT, CDR2 SNEGSKA (reference sequence).

V is TRBV20-1 and J is TRBJ1-2; D is undetermined. This CDR3 is 9 amino acids long. Germline V gene lookup returns CDR1 DFQATT and CDR2 SNEGSKA (reference sequence). V was cut by 0 bases and J by 8 bases, with 1 base left in between. In DNA, the CDR3 is TGCAGTGCTAGAGAAGGCTACACCTTC. It codes for CSAREGYTF.

The gene calls are TRBV5-1 and TRBJ1-5; D call uncertain. CDR1 is SGHRS and CDR2 is YFSETQ in the germline V gene. CDR3 length: 13 residues. Trimming took off 5 bases at V and 9 bases at J, with 15 bases between the two ends. As DNA, the CDR3 is TGCGCCAGCAGGGGCGACCACCGGGGGCCCCAGCATTTT. It translates to CASRGDHRGPQHF.

The chain carries TRBV5-1 and TRBJ2-6; D is unclear. Trimming took off 0 bases at V and 8 bases at J, with 3 bases between the two ends. Germline V gives CDR1 SGHRS, CDR2 YFSETQ. This CDR3 comprises 12 residues. CDR3 sequence (DNA): TGCGCCAGCAGCTTGGATCCCAACGTCCTGACTTTC. This sequence encodes CASSLDPNVLTF.

The chain couples TRBV12-3 or TRBV12-4 to TRBJ2-5; the match to TRBD2 covers 15 bases. The V segment lost 7 bases and the J segment 7 bases; nucleotides outside the gene matches: 7. The CDR3 length is 15 residues. CDR3: CASTRTSGGVVTQYF. DNA of the CDR3: TGTGCCAGCACTAGGACTAGCGGGGGGGTAGTGACCCAGTACTTC.

The chain links TRBV28 to TRBJ2-7; TRBD1 is a possible D gene (5 bases). The CDR3 contains 17 residues. V dropped 5 bases and J dropped 0 bases, with 20 bases sitting between them. Germline CDR1 is MDHEN and CDR2 is SYDVKM. CDR3 nucleotides: TGTGCCAGCAGTCCCTACAGACAGTCCCAAACCTCCTACGAGCAGTACTTC. Amino acids: CASSPYRQSQTSYEQYF. The entire variable domain, with the rest obtained from reference TRBV28 and TRBJ2-7, is as follows: DVKVTQSSRYLVKRTGEKVFLECVQDMDHENMFWYRQDPGLGLRLIYFSYDVKMKEKGDIPEGYSVSREKKERFSLILESASTNQTSMYLCASSPYRQSQTSYEQYFGPGTRLTVT.

The chain couples TRBV5-1 to TRBJ2-3, with TRBD2 matching over 14 bases. The germline V gene encodes CDR1 SGHRS and CDR2 YFSETQ. Losses at the gene ends were 2 bases for V and 1 base for J; bases not matched to a gene: 9. CDR3 length: 19 residues. In DNA, the CDR3 is TGCGCCAGCAGCTTCGGGACTAGCGGGGGTCGAGGGGGCACAGATACGCAGTATTTT. As protein: CASSFGTSGGRGGTDTQYF.

CDR3 region: CASSLTNRQETQYF. CDR3 coding DNA: TGTGCCAGCAGCTTAACGAACCGTCAAGAGACCCAGTACTTC. The chain is built from TRBV7-8 and TRBJ2-5; D is unresolved. This CDR3 has 14 amino acids. V lost 2 bases to trimming and J lost 2 bases, with 9 bases between them. From germline, CDR1 is SGHVS and CDR2 FQNEAQ. Drawing the rest from reference TRBV7-8 and TRBJ2-5, the complete variable domain is GAGVSQSPRYKVAKRGQDVALRCDPISGHVSLFWYQQALGQGPEFLTYFQNEAQLDKSGLPSDRFFAERPEGSVSTLKIQRTQQEDSAVYLCASSLTNRQETQYFGPGTRLLVL.

This chain joins TRBV5-1 and TRBJ2-7; 8 nucleotides match TRBD2. The trim removed 4 bases at V and 2 bases at J, leaving 5 bases unmatched. The CDR3 totals 14 residues. Germline assignment: CDR1 SGHRS and CDR2 YFSETQ. CDR3 sequence: CASSPGTRPYEQYF. The DNA of the CDR3 is TGCGCCAGCAGCCCGGGGACTAGACCCTACGAGCAGTACTTC.

This chain joins TRBV29-1 and TRBJ2-1; TRBD2 agrees at 13 bases. Germline V CDR1 and CDR2: SQVTM, ANQGSEA. With V trimmed by 6 bases and J by 6 bases, 5 bases remained unmatched. The CDR3 covers 14 residues. The DNA for the CDR3 is TGCAGCGTCCTAGGGACTAGCGGGGTCAATGAGCAGTTCTTC. Protein sequence: CSVLGTSGVNEQFF.

J is TRBJ1-3 and V is TRBV14; no definite D call. The length of the CDR3 is 12 residues. V gave up 3 bases and J gave up 4 bases, with 4 bases separating them. From germline, CDR1 is SGHDN and CDR2 FVKESK. The CDR3 nucleotides are TGTGCCAGCAGCCAGCAGGGAAACACCATATATTTT. Protein sequence: CASSQQGNTIYF. The full variable domain, with the rest looked up from reference TRBV14 and TRBJ1-3, is EAGVTQFPSHSVIEKGQTVTLRCDPISGHDNLYWYRRVMGKEIKFLLHFVKESKQDESGMPNNRFLAERTGGTYSTLKVQPAELEDSGVYFCASSQQGNTIYFGEGSWLTVV.

This clonotype was picked up one time. V usage is TRBV5-6 and J usage is TRBJ2-5; TRBD1 matches 9 bases. The V gene's germline CDR1 is SGHDT and CDR2 YYEEEE. The CDR3 extends over 16 amino acids. With V trimmed by 3 bases and J by 5 bases, 11 bases remained unmatched. Here the CDR3 reads CASSYIQGAGRETQYF. The CDR3 region has the DNA TGTGCCAGCAGCTACATACAGGGGGCAGGAAGGGAGACCCAGTACTTC.

This chain connects TRBV3-1 to TRBJ2-1; unclear D gene. The CDR3 is 12 residues long. The V and J ends lost 1 base and 3 bases respectively, with 1 base between them. Germline CDR1 LGHDT, CDR2 YNNKEL (reference sequence). The CDR3 region is CASSQVYNEQFF. CDR3 sequence (DNA): TGTGCCAGCAGCCAAGTCTACAATGAGCAGTTCTTC.